This T cell receptor (beta chain) derives from a study of blood T cell repertoires in COVID-19 (dated by TCRdb to about 2020). Describing the broader study: Samples from collaborators originated in the United States, Italy and Spain and spanned both the acute and convalescent phases of COVID-19. The prospective study material was composed of cDNA or gDNA derived from T cells, B-cell-depleted T cells, or PBMCs. Deeply sampled blood TCRbeta repertoires from subjects exposed to, actively infected with, or recovered from COVID-19 were included in the dataset. A freely available public database, intended as a resource for researchers studying the immune response to SARS-CoV-2, is where the repertoires were released. Samples were obtained from the ongoing ImmuneRACE study (first 160 participants) and from some 1,200 subjects provided by 6 global collaborators. The sample metadata nearly always contained a de-identified subject ID, COVID-19 status, age in years and sex. Where HLA class I and class II types were available, the types were taken from metadata supplied by the sample provider, not from assay-based typing. Study-wide findings and limitations: Clinical and demographic metadata were provided uncurated, with the amount varying by source and participant.

To note about this clone: The target of this receptor is not known. No quality values exist for individual bases; no much larger clone is one base distant.

The immunoSEQ Assay, a bias-controlled multiplex PCR, was used to amplify TCRbeta CDR3 regions from genomic DNA. The authors' pipeline ran thus. Within the assay, amplification of reference gene primers was used to estimate how many nucleated cells each sample contained. To quantify the absolute abundance of each unique TCRbeta CDR3 rearrangement, sequence reads were collapsed and filtered. Productive Simpson clonality was computed per sample as the square root of Simpson's diversity index over productive rearrangements. The table comes from immuneACCESS by way of TCRdb, which keeps in-frame sequences with V and J called. Part of the clones is missing from these tables; in studies checked, under half for an unresolved V gene and the rest for unknown reasons. D and trimming come from the DNA, and the V and J calls and clone size come from that table. The sample contains more than 95,000 clones, approximately 87% of them found a single time. Of the sample, approximately 8.7% falls within the top ten clones.

Another Seattle source contributed samples from volunteer blood donors who had recovered from COVID-19. The collaborating institutions used their own protocols to collect whole blood in K2EDTA tubes. Collaborator samples were shipped for TCRbeta analysis as frozen whole blood, isolated PBMCs, or DNA extracted from either sample type. V and J are truncated by 2 bases and 7 bases respectively, leaving an intervening sequence of 11 bases. CDR1 SNHLY and CDR2 FYNNEI are derived from the germline V gene. The CDR3 holds 13 amino acids from the cysteine to the phenylalanine. The DNA shown is the 39-base CDR3, in frame from base 1.

Sequences were obtained from peripheral blood. Recombination connected TRBV2 to TRBJ1-2, with TRBD1 tentatively as D gene (5 bases match). This clonotype was sampled from a man aged 65 to 85 who had recovered from COVID-19. The CDR3 sequence is CASSEFGGGGYTF. The base sequence is TGTGCCAGCAGTGAATTTGGGGGAGGTGGCTACACCTTC.